These 7 T cell receptor beta chains were sequenced from one sample in a study of radiotherapy plus CTLA-4 blockade in lung cancer. Clones were sequenced by immunoSEQ multiplex PCR, and TCRdb holds only the in-frame ones, with some missing. The data show about 80,000 clones, around 76% seen once. The material sequenced was peripheral blood, taken from a patient treated with radiotherapy plus ipilimumab. Source of these receptors: a human donor with non-small cell lung cancer whose response to radiotherapy plus ipilimumab could not be evaluated. Some clones in this sample may be carry-over from other donors' samples.

J is TRBJ1-2 and V is TRBV6-1; D is uncertain. CDR1 and CDR2 (germline): MNHNS, SASEGT. This CDR3 has 15 amino acids. The germline V and J ends were trimmed by 3 bases and 8 bases, with 19 bases remaining between them. CDR3 sequence (DNA): TGTGCCAGCAGTGAGCATCTGGGCTTGTCGGTGGGCTACACCTTC. As protein: CASSEHLGLSVGYTF.

The genes are TRBV19 and TRBJ1-5; the match to TRBD1 covers 7 bases. With 3 bases clipped from V and 1 base from J, the junction kept 3 bases outside the gene matches. This CDR3 spans 15 amino acids. Germline loops: CDR1 LNHDA, CDR2 SQIVND (reference sequence). Here the CDR3 reads CASSIRGPSNQPQHF. The CDR3 DNA reads TGTGCCAGTAGTATTAGGGGGCCGAGCAATCAGCCCCAGCATTTT.

The gene calls are TRBV5-4 and TRBJ2-3; D is unclear. Trimming pared 0 bases from V and 0 bases from J, leaving 8 bases between. The CDR3 sequence is 15 residues long. Germline lookup yields CDR1 SGHNT and CDR2 YYREEE (reference sequence). For the CDR3, the DNA is TGTGCCAGCAGCTTGGCAGGCCCTAGCACAGATACGCAGTATTTT. It codes for CASSLAGPSTDTQYF.

This sequence joins TRBV18 and TRBJ2-4; possibly TRBD1 for D (6 bases). Germline lookup yields CDR1 KGHSH and CDR2 LQKENI. V lost 2 bases to trimming and J lost 7 bases, with 15 bases between them. The CDR3 sequence is 15 residues long. The DNA for the CDR3 is TGTGCCAGCTCACCAGAAGGGACAATCAGGAACATTCAGTACTTC. The encoded protein is CASSPEGTIRNIQYF. The complete variable domain, with remaining parts taken from reference TRBV18 and TRBJ2-4, reads NAGVMQNPRHLVRRRGQEARLRCSPMKGHSHVYWYRQLPEEGLKFMVYLQKENIIDESGMPKERFSAEFPKEGPSILRIQQVVRGDSAAYFCASSPEGTIRNIQYFGAGTRLSVL.

CDR3: CASSQEGGFSYEQYF. In nucleotides, the CDR3 is TGCGCCAGCAGCCAAGAGGGGGGATTCTCCTACGAGCAGTACTTC. The chain joins TRBV4-1 to TRBJ2-7; a weak D match, TRBD2 (6 bases). Trimming pared 0 bases from V and 0 bases from J, leaving 9 bases between. Per the germline V gene, CDR1 is MGHRA and CDR2 is YSYEKL. This CDR3 has 15 residues.

This rearrangement joins TRBV7-2 to TRBJ1-6, with 8 bases identical to TRBD1. Per the germline V gene, CDR1 is SGHTA and CDR2 is FQGNSA. The CDR3 length is 16 residues. V shed 1 base and J 9 bases; nucleotides not matched to a gene: 8. CDR3 nucleotides: TGTGCCAGCAGCTTAGTACGCAGGGGGCTTTCTTCACCCCTCCACTTT. Its protein is CASSLVRRGLSSPLHF. Full variable domain (remainder filled in from reference TRBV7-2 and TRBJ1-6): GAGVSQSPSNKVTEKGKDVELRCDPISGHTALYWYRQSLGQGLEFLIYFQGNSAPDKSGLPSDRFSAERTGGSVSTLTIQRTQQEDSAVYLCASSLVRRGLSSPLHFGNGTRLTVT.

V is TRBV7-9 and J is TRBJ2-5; D possibly corresponds to TRBD1 (6 bases). The ends were cut back, 6 bases at V and 5 bases at J, with 16 bases in the middle. There are 14 residues in the CDR3. Germline V CDR1 and CDR2: SEHNR, FQNEAQ (reference sequence). The CDR3 loop is CASSVGGLGETQYF. CDR3 sequence (DNA): TGTGCCAGCAGTGTAGGGGGATTAGGGGAGACCCAGTACTTC. Full variable domain (rest looked up from reference TRBV7-9 and TRBJ2-5): DTGVSQNPRHKITKRGQNVTFRCDPISEHNRLYWYRQTLGQGPEFLTYFQNEAQLEKSRLLSDRFSAERPKGSFSTLEIQRTEQGDSAMYLCASSVGGLGETQYFGPGTRLLVL.